One sample yielded the 8 T cell receptor beta chains listed below, sequenced in a study of OX40 agonist ivuxolimab in advanced cancers. Profiled with immunoSEQ multiplex PCR; TCRdb holds only in-frame clones, not every one. The table includes tens of thousands of clones, over 75% detected once. The material sequenced was CD4+ or CD8+ T cells sorted from blood, taken in a trial of the OX40 agonist ivuxolimab. These receptors originate from an adult with an advanced solid tumor such as melanoma, head and neck, liver or kidney cancer.

The rearrangement uses TRBV9 and TRBJ2-5; D may match TRBD1 or TRBD2 (6 bases each). The CDR3 is made up of 13 amino acids. V was trimmed by 3 bases and J by 4 bases, leaving 10 bases between them. Per germline, CDR1 SGDLS and CDR2 YYNGEE. This CDR3 is CASSAGGRETQYF. CDR3 bases: TGTGCCAGCAGCGCTGGGGGGCGAGAGACCCAGTACTTC.

The chain is built from TRBV13 and TRBJ2-5, with TRBD1 identical over 8 bases. J gave up 5 bases and V 5 bases, and 10 bases lay outside the gene matches. The CDR3 runs 15 residues. Germline loops: CDR1 PRHDT, CDR2 FYEKMQ (reference sequence). The CDR3 bases are TGTGCCAGCAGCCACCGACAGGGGAGGTTGGAGACCCAGTACTTC. This gives the protein CASSHRQGRLETQYF.

The chain carries TRBV9 and TRBJ1-1; D is unresolved. In germline, CDR1 is SGDLS, CDR2 YYNGEE. The CDR3 runs to 13 residues. The germline V and J ends were trimmed by 0 bases and 1 base, with 4 bases remaining between them. In DNA form, the CDR3 reads TGTGCCAGCAGCGTAGTCTCGAACACTGAAGCTTTCTTT. It is translated as CASSVVSNTEAFF. Variable domain in full (rest from reference TRBV9 and TRBJ1-1): DSGVTQTPKHLITATGQRVTLRCSPRSGDLSVYWYQQSLDQGLQFLIQYYNGEERAKGNILERFSAQQFPDLHSELNLSSLELGDSALYFCASSVVSNTEAFFGQGTRLTVV.

The genes are TRBV5-1 and TRBJ2-3, with TRBD1 matching 9 bases. This CDR3 is 15 amino acids long. Germline V CDR1 and CDR2: SGHRS, YFSETQ. V lost 4 bases to trimming and J lost 1 base; unmatched junction nucleotides: 4. The CDR3 nucleotides are TGCGCCAGCAGCCCCGGGGACAGGGGCACAGATACGCAGTATTTT. As protein: CASSPGDRGTDTQYF. The variable domain in full, completed from reference TRBV5-1 and TRBJ2-3, reads KAGVTQTPRYLIKTRGQQVTLSCSPISGHRSVSWYQQTPGQGLQFLFEYFSETQRNKGNFPGRFSGRQFSNSRSEMNVSTLELGDSALYLCASSPGDRGTDTQYFGPGTRLTVL.

The chain links TRBV28 to TRBJ1-1; 8 bases map to TRBD1. The trim removed 3 bases at V and 4 bases at J, leaving 4 bases unmatched. This CDR3 region has 14 residues. The germline V gene encodes CDR1 MDHEN and CDR2 SYDVKM. CDR3 nucleotides: TGTGCCAGCAGTTTGCAGGGGGCCGGCACTGAAGCTTTCTTT. Its translation is CASSLQGAGTEAFF.

The chain employs TRBV27 and TRBJ1-1, with D unclear. V was pared by 3 bases and J by 0 bases, with 5 bases between. CDR3 length equals 13 residues. Per germline, CDR1 MNHEY and CDR2 SMNVEV (reference sequence). CDR3 region: CASSFTVNTEAFF. The CDR3 bases are TGTGCCAGCAGTTTTACAGTGAACACTGAAGCTTTCTTT.

This chain uses TRBV19 with TRBJ2-3; D remains ambiguous. This CDR3 region has 15 residues. Per the germline V gene, CDR1 is LNHDA and CDR2 is SQIVND (reference sequence). Trimming removed 3 bases at V and 1 base at J, with 11 bases between. The CDR3 coding sequence is TGTGCCAGTAGTATCGACTTTAGATGCACAGATACGCAGTATTTT. Translation gives CASSIDFRCTDTQYF.

There are a few counts of this clone. The chain carries TRBV6-5 and TRBJ2-5; no clear D. The length of the CDR3 is 14 residues. CDR1 and CDR2 from the germline V gene are MNHEY and SVGAGI. V was cut by 1 base and J by 0 bases, with 6 bases left in between. CDR3 region: CASSYFGYQETQYF. CDR3 sequence (DNA): TGTGCCAGCAGTTACTTCGGGTACCAAGAGACCCAGTACTTC.